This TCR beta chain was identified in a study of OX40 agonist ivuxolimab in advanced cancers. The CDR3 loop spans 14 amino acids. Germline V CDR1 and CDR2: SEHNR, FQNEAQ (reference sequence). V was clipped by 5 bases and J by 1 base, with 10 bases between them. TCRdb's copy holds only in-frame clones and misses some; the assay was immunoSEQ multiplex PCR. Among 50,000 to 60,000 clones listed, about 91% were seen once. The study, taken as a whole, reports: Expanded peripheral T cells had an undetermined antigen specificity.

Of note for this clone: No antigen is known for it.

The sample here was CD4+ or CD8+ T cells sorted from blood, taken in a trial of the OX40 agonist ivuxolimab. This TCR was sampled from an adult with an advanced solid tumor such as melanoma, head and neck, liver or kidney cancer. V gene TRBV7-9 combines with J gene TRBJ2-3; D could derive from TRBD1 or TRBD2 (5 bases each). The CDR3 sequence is CASSEGRGTDTQYF. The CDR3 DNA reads TGTGCCAGCAGCGAGGGCAGGGGCACAGATACGCAGTATTTT.